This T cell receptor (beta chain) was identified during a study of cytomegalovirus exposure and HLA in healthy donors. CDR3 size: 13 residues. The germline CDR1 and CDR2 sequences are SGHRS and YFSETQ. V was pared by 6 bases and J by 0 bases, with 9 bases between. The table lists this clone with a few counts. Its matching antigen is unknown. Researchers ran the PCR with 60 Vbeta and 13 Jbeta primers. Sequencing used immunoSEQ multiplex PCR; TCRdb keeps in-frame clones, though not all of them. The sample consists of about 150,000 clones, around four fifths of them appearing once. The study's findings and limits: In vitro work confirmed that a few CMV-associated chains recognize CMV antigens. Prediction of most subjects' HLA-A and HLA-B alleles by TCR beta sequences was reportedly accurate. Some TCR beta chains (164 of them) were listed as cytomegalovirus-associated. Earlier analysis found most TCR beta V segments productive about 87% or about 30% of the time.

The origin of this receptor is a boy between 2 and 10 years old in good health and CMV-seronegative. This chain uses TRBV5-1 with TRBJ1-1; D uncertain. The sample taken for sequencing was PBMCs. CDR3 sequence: CASKSALNTEAFF. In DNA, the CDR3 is TGCGCCAGCAAAAGCGCCTTGAACACTGAAGCTTTCTTT.